This T cell receptor beta chain appears in the sequencing data of a study of spatial heterogeneity in lung cancer. Notes on the study in general: Ubiquitous expanded tumor TCRs surfaced in blood more at resection than they did at follow-up.

The CDR3 consists of 13 residues. Trimming pared 3 bases from V and 3 bases from J, leaving 9 bases between. Germline assignment: CDR1 SGHAT and CDR2 FQNNGV. This clonotype was seen at least ten times. Its antigen remains unknown. Indicated time point: sample taken at primary tumor resection. Without sorting, whole RNA was sequenced from tumor, nontumor lung or frozen PBMC. MiXCR was run by TCRdb on the 5' RACE reads, yielding one entry per CDR3 protein. The table includes tens of thousands of distinct CDR3 sequences, under 7.5% detected once. The chain links TRBV11-2 to TRBJ2-7; D is perhaps TRBD2 (6 bases). The input for sequencing was PBMCs, taken at surgery. The clonotype was recovered from a female donor with early-stage non-small cell lung cancer. Written as DNA, the CDR3 is TGTGCCAGCAGCTTGCGGACTATCTACGAGCAGTACTTC. It is translated as CASSLRTIYEQYF.